This T cell receptor (beta chain) was found in a study of cytomegalovirus exposure and HLA in healthy donors. Study-wide context: Within an early data release were about 85 million unique TCRs drawn from HLA-typed donors.

The CDR3 is 19 amino acids. Trimming shortened V by 4 bases and J by 0 bases, and 19 bases separated the two germline ends. In germline, CDR1 is MNHNS, CDR2 SASEGT. Study observations and caveats: An ancestry cluster, one associated with Asian ancestry, reportedly showed fewer N-insertions than the approximately 670-donor mean in a later analysis.

A multiplex PCR was run with 60 Vbeta primers and 13 Jbeta primers. Assay: immunoSEQ multiplex PCR; the TCRdb copy retains only in-frame clones and omits some. Here the sample spans some 170,000 clones, 81% being singletons. To note about this clone: Antigen unknown.

Sequenced: PBMCs. This chain links TRBV6-1 with TRBJ2-6, with D possibly being TRBD1 (6 bases). The source is a woman aged 18-30 years in good health and CMV-seropositive. The CDR3 here is CASSAEVNRVGSGANVLTF. The CDR3 DNA reads TGTGCCAGCAGTGCGGAGGTAAACAGGGTCGGCTCTGGGGCCAACGTCCTGACTTTC.